The present entry profiles one T cell receptor (beta chain) with its context. This sample was included in a study of blood T cell repertoires in COVID-19. Study as a whole: There were acute and convalescent COVID-19 samples, and they came from the United States, Italy and Spain. Nucleic acid was either cDNA or gDNA, and it came from T cells, B-cell-depleted T cells, or PBMCs.

Original data processing: Estimates of nucleated cell counts were drawn from the amplification of reference gene primers. Assay: immunoSEQ multiplex PCR; the TCRdb copy retains only in-frame clones and omits some. V, J and clone size derive from that table, while D and trimming were established from the DNA sequence. The sample shows over 80,000 clones, approximately 90% of them seen only once. What was sequenced was peripheral blood. The source is a woman aged 80 or over with acute or convalescent COVID-19.

CDR3 DNA sequence: TGTGCCTGGAGTGTACAACCGGGGACCGGGGAGCTGTTTTTT. It specifies CAWSVQPGTGELFF. The chain has TRBV30 and TRBJ2-2; D possibly corresponds to TRBD2 (5 bases). CDR1 is GTSNPN, CDR2 SVGIG, per germline (reference sequence). V was shortened by 0 bases and J by 5 bases, with 10 bases between the two germline ends. This CDR3 region has 14 residues.